The present T cell receptor beta chain was sequenced within a study of vaccination effects on CD4 cells after COVID-19 (dated by TCRdb to between 2020 and 2023). Context from the whole study: Participants received two doses of either the BNT162b2 or the mRNA-1273 mRNA SARS-CoV-2 vaccine. Cultures from other donors in the study were sequenced with the Oncomine TCR Beta short-read assay on an Illumina iSeq 100. Pre-vaccine samples were drawn from two convalescent patients 16 days and one week before the first dose, at 142 and 148 days after COVID-19 diagnosis. The study compared SARS-CoV-2 spike-specific CD4+ TCR repertoires before and after mRNA vaccination in COVID-19 convalescent patients and infection-naive vaccine recipients. Altogether, 10 COVID-19 convalescent patients and several SARS-CoV-2-naive healthy vaccine recipients made up the full study.

The ViraFEST assay stimulated PBMC with viral peptide pools and then used TCR sequencing to identify antigen-specific CD4+ T cell clonotypes by expansion. After about 10 days of culture, CD4+ T cells were isolated with the EasySep CD4+ T cell isolation kit. Convalescent patients had PCR-confirmed SARS-CoV-2 infection between March and December 2020, before Alpha, Beta and Delta variants emerged in the United States. About 2 million PBMC per well were cultured in IMDM with around 5% human AB serum, 8.5 to 10 IU/ml IL-2 and gentamicin, plus 10 ug/ml peptides. On days 3 and 7, half of the culture medium was replaced with fresh IL-2-containing medium. Unless noted otherwise, every peptide stimulation condition was grown in triplicate wells. PBMC were separated from whole blood using Ficoll-Paque Plus gradient centrifugation and were then either cryopreserved at -140C or used fresh. The QIAamp micro DNA kit was used to extract genomic DNA from the cultured CD4+ T cells.

About this clone: It has no known antigen specificity. Per-base qualities were not stored, and no clone one base away is much larger.

CDR1 and CDR2 are drawn from the germline V gene (reference sequence): LGHDT, YNNKEL. Spanning cysteine to phenylalanine, the CDR3 consists of 14 amino acids. Solely the CDR3 DNA is kept, with 42 bases framed from the first base. Cut back by 4 bases and 2 bases, the V and J ends lie 11 bases apart. What the work shows at the level of the full study, not this receptor alone: In convalescent patients, the post-vaccine spike-reactive repertoire was composed mainly of new vaccine-induced clones that were largely distinct from infection-induced clones. Clones induced by infection and clones induced by vaccination both contracted markedly at late timepoints after vaccination, which fits with T cell responses waning over time. Only a small number of convalescent patients were included, and no early post-infection timepoints were available, which limited the study.

The method behind the library was the immunoSEQ multiplex PCR assay. DNA from the CD4+ T cells that had been cultured and isolated underwent TCR beta CDR3 sequencing. From the authors' description of their analysis: The analysis removed non-productive TCR sequences, trimmed reads to the CDR3 region, and retained only CDR3s that were 7 or more amino acids long. Antigen-specific clonotypes were identified using the MANAFEST web app by comparison of expansion in peptide wells against reference cultures. To count as positive, a clone had to show expansion at FDR<0.05 compared with the reference and with all other wells, an odds ratio above 5, and a frequency above 0.1% in two replicate wells. Cross-reactive clonotypes were defined as significantly expanded in SARS-CoV-2 spike wells and in at least one common cold coronavirus spike condition. Using the stringdist R package, CDR3 similarity was measured by Levenshtein distance, and unrooted trees were constructed with ape in R 3.6.1. TCRdb's version of the immuneACCESS table is confined to in-frame rearrangements and falls short of the full clone set. An unresolved V gene accounts for under half of the shortfall where checked; the remainder is of unknown origin. D and trimming come from the DNA, and the V and J calls and clone size come from that table. In all, the sample holds under 35,000 clones, and approximately 72% of those were seen once. The top ten constitute around 30% of the sample.

The chain was built from TRBV3-1 (or the pseudogene TRBV3-2) and TRBJ1-2, and TRBD1 may be the D gene, going by 5 matching bases. This TCR came from a human donor who had a prior SARS-CoV-2 infection. This specimen was CD4+ T cells from PBMCs cultured with a peptide pool, taken before COVID-19 vaccination. CDR3 region: CASSLGTHNYGYTF. The sequenced DNA is TGTGCCAGCAGCCTAGGGACCCACAACTATGGCTACACCTTC.